This paragraph covers one TCR beta chain sequence. There is no known antigen for this receptor. Base qualities are not provided; no much larger clone lies one nucleotide away. RNA was extracted using the RNeasy kit, and about 0.45 to 1 microgram was reverse transcribed with random hexamers. The immunoSEQ multiplex PCR assay, which covers 54 Vbeta and 13 Jbeta segments, was used to amplify TCR beta CDR3 regions. PCR amplification bias was corrected using a synthetic template baseline for primer optimization and computational correction. Concerning the study's data processing: Reads were annotated to V, D and J genes according to IMGT and were analyzed with immunoSEQ Analyzer, with only productive sequences retained. Clonality was computed as one minus Shannon entropy normalized by log2 of the number of productive unique sequences. For each patient and control, public and private clones were evaluated among the 100 most prevalent clones. Clones were defined as Susac-specific if absent from the healthy and MS cohorts, from some 1,000 published viral clones and from other ImmuneACCESS disease sequences. In TCRdb, the public reads were trimmed at Q25 with fastp and aligned with MiXCR, with productive beta chains retained. All rows with the same CDR3 protein become a single entry with the most common DNA and genes. TCRdb assigned the V and J calls; the authors' analysis was not used. This sample holds around 23,000 distinct CDR3 sequences; about 93% were observed only once. The ten largest clones represent 0.55% to 0.8% of the sample.

This specimen comes from a study of CD8 T cells in Susac syndrome (dated by TCRdb to 2018 to 2020). Regarding the research as a whole: Of the Susac syndrome patients who were sequenced, roughly 8 were in clinical remission while roughly six had clinically active disease. At the time of blood withdrawal, Susac syndrome patients were either therapy-naive, taking corticosteroids (with some also receiving IVIg), or on IVIg alone. The clonality of the CD8+ T cell repertoire was compared across over 10 healthy donors, around 14 Susac syndrome patients and roughly 15 multiple sclerosis patients. Repertoire sequencing was used to test whether CD8+ T cell activation and differentiation in Susac syndrome was antigen driven. Points the paper makes about the study in general: Looking at Susac-specific public clones, the researchers identified roughly 17 in the total CD8+ repertoire and 4 or 5 in the CD8+ TEMRA repertoire. The TCR sequencing and HLA analysis was acknowledged to have included a relatively small number of individuals. Clonal expansion was observed in Susac syndrome CD8+ repertoires, with the highest expansion in CD8+ TEMRA cells and greater expansion in clinically active than in remitting patients.

The trim is 2 bases for V and 10 bases for J, with a gap of 9 bases between the germline ends. Reading the germline V gene gives CDR1 SGHTA and CDR2 FQGNSA. CDR3 length: 12 amino acids, cysteine to phenylalanine. Of all the DNA, just the CDR3 is kept, 36 bases in frame from base 1. Peripheral blood CD8+ and CD4+ T cells from healthy donors, Susac syndrome patients and multiple sclerosis patients were profiled using high-throughput TCR beta sequencing. The Susac syndrome patients fulfilled recently defined diagnostic criteria for either definite or probable disease. Bulk CD8+ and CD4+ T cells were purified by magnetic negative isolation, while CD8+ TEMRA cells were enriched using FACS. Blood was collected in EDTA tubes and processed within 24 hours, with PBMCs isolated through density gradient centrifugation. PBMCs destined for TCR sequencing were cryopreserved in liquid nitrogen and later thawed in a 37 °C water bath. A purity of at least 90% was achieved for sorted or isolated CD4+, CD8+ and CD8+ TEMRA cells.

Sequencing was carried out using CD8+ T cells from PBMCs. The receptor comes from a human donor with Susac syndrome. The V and J segments used are TRBV7-2 and TRBJ2-1; matching of 5 bases hints at TRBD1 as the D gene. The nucleotide sequence reads TGTGCCAGCAGCTTAACAGGTGCGGAGCAGTTCTTC. Its amino acids are CASSLTGAEQFF.